A single sample is the source of the 2 T cell receptor beta chains below, sequenced in a study of brain T cells in children with intractable seizures (dated by TCRdb to about 2021). According to the study, the label for this sample's time point signals: blood from clinic visit 5 months post-surgery; TSC patient then seizure free. Library preparation employed the immunoSEQ multiplex PCR assay. The clones in this table, taken by TCRdb from immuneACCESS, are in-frame only. Not every clone is retained; where verified, under half of the shortfall comes from an unresolved V gene, and the cause of the rest is unknown. The sample includes about 340,000 clones, with more than 85% observed a single time. In total, the top ten clones hold 5.5% to 6% of the sample. This material consisted of peripheral blood, taken more than 4 months after surgery. The source of these receptors is a boy in the first two years of life with tuberous sclerosis and intractable seizures.

V usage is TRBV5-1 and J usage is TRBJ1-1; D gene ambiguous. Germline values: CDR1 SGHRS, CDR2 YFSETQ. This CDR3 is 14 amino acids long. The V and J ends lost 4 bases and 2 bases respectively, with 12 bases between them. This CDR3 reads CASSLQPSNTEAFF. The CDR3 DNA sequence: TGCGCCAGCAGCCTACAACCAAGTAACACTGAAGCTTTCTTT.

In this sample, this clone turned up once. The gene calls are TRBV5-6 and TRBJ2-7, with 9 bases that match TRBD2. The CDR3 loop spans 14 amino acids. Trimming removed 0 bases from V and 3 bases from J; junction bases left unmatched: 1. The germline V gene has CDR1 SGHDT and CDR2 YYEEEE. CDR3 sequence (DNA): TGTGCCAGCAGCTTGGGACTAGCGGACTACGAGCAGTACTTC. It translates to CASSLGLADYEQYF.